One sample yielded the 31 T cell receptor beta chains listed below, sequenced in a study of regulatory T cells in long-lasting Graves disease. This sample's time point: persistent/refractory GD, antithyroid drugs over 5 years with positive TRAb. RNA from PBMCs was the source of the TCR library. Sequencing libraries for TCR beta were prepared with iRepertoire HTBI primers and Arm-PCR of CDR3 regions. TCRdb re-analysed the multiplex PCR reads in MiXCR, keeping a single row per CDR3 protein. The top ten hold around 13% of the sample, which has roughly 500,000 distinct CDR3 sequences, 22% seen once. Sequenced material: peripheral blood mononuclear cells (PBMCs), taken when the disease was refractory, from a patient treated with antithyroid drugs. The origin of the receptors is a female donor with Graves disease.

There are many counts of this clonotype. J is TRBJ1-5 and V is TRBV28, with D uncertain. Germline loops: CDR1 MDHEN, CDR2 SYDVKM. Trimming cost V 5 bases and J 0 bases, with 5 bases left between them. This CDR3 comprises 13 residues. The CDR3 DNA follows: TGTGCCAGCAGTGGGTATAGCAATCAGCCCCAGCATTTT. It translates to CASSGYSNQPQHF.

This clonotype has a handful of counts. The chain uses TRBV2 and TRBJ2-2, with 7 bases aligning to TRBD1. Germline V lookup: CDR1 SNHLY, CDR2 FYNNEI. The ends lost 0 bases at V and 0 bases at J; junction bases unmatched: 4. The CDR3 is 17 amino acids. CDR3 DNA: TGTGCCAGCAGTGAAGCCCGACAGGGTTCGAACACCGGGGAGCTGTTTTTT. This translates into CASSEARQGSNTGELFF. Combining the CDR3 with reference TRBV2 and TRBJ2-2 gives the whole variable domain EPEVTQTPSHQVTQMGQEVILRCVPISNHLYFYWYRQILGQKVEFLVSFYNNEISEKSEIFDDQFSVERPDGSNFTLKIRSTKLEDSAMYFCASSEARQGSNTGELFFGEGSRLTVL.

This clonotype has more than one count but fewer than ten. This chain uses TRBV11-2 with TRBJ2-7; D perhaps matches TRBD2 (6 bases). From germline, CDR1 is SGHAT and CDR2 FQNNGV. The ends were cut back, 6 bases at V and 3 bases at J, with 12 bases in the middle. This CDR3 is 13 amino acids long. CDR3 loop: CASRRIGGYEQYF. The CDR3 nucleotides read TGTGCCAGCAGACGCATCGGGGGCTACGAGCAGTACTTC. Variable domain in full (rest from reference TRBV11-2 and TRBJ2-7): EAGVAQSPRYKIIEKRQSVAFWCNPISGHATLYWYQQILGQGPKLLIQFQNNGVVDDSQLPKDRFSAERLKGVDSTLKIQPAKLEDSAVYLCASRRIGGYEQYFGPGTRLTVT.

The J gene is TRBJ1-5, the V gene TRBV12-3 or TRBV12-4; no clear D gene. Between the trimmed V and J ends, which lost 2 bases and 4 bases, there was a span of 3 bases. The CDR3 consists of 12 residues. CDR3 nucleotides: TGTGCCAGCAGTTTATATAATCAGCCCCAGCATTTT. The encoded protein is CASSLYNQPQHF.

This clonotype was counted a few times. The chain links TRBV5-5 to TRBJ1-2, with a tentative D call TRBD1 (6 bases). The CDR3 has 15 amino acids. Trimming removed 2 bases from V and 8 bases from J, with 19 bases in between. Germline V gene sequence: CDR1 SGHKS, CDR2 YYEKEE (reference sequence). CDR3 sequence reads: CASSLGGTNIGGYTF. For the CDR3, the DNA is TGTGCCAGCAGCTTAGGCGGGACAAACATTGGCGGCTACACCTTC.

There are many counts of this clonotype. The CDR3 here is CASSLLVGSYEQYF. The CDR3 DNA sequence: TGTGCCAGCAGCTTACTAGTAGGTTCCTACGAGCAGTACTTC. The genes are TRBV11-2 and TRBJ2-7; D is ambiguous. Germline-derived CDR1 and CDR2 are SGHAT and FQNNGV. V gave up 2 bases and J gave up 1 base, with 9 bases separating them. This CDR3 is 14 amino acids long.

The V call is TRBV28, the J call TRBJ2-1; D not resolved. Trimming stripped 2 bases from V and 4 bases from J, with 6 bases between. CDR3 length: 13 amino acids. CDR1 is MDHEN and CDR2 is SYDVKM in the germline V gene. The CDR3 sequence is CASSLTYYNEQFF. DNA of the CDR3: TGTGCCAGCAGTTTAACGTATTACAATGAGCAGTTCTTC.

This clonotype was seen many times. Written as DNA, the CDR3 is TGTGCCAGCAACGCCCCGGAGAAGCCGAACACTGAAGCTTTCTTT. Translating gives CASNAPEKPNTEAFF. V usage is TRBV28 and J usage is TRBJ1-1; unclear D gene. CDR1 and CDR2 (germline): MDHEN, SYDVKM. Trimming took 7 bases from V and 1 from J, leaving 16 bases between them. The CDR3 totals 15 residues.

This clonotype was picked up many times. The chain combines TRBV6-9 with TRBJ1-5; D possibly corresponds to TRBD1 (6 bases). Germline V gene sequence: CDR1 MNHGY, CDR2 SVAAGI. The CDR3 runs 16 residues. The V gene lost 4 bases and the J gene lost 1 base, with 14 bases spanning the gap. CDR3 coding DNA: TGTGCCAGCAGTTCCGCCGGGACACCGAGCAATCAGCCCCAGCATTTT. Translated, it gives CASSSAGTPSNQPQHF.

This clonotype has more than one count but fewer than ten. This chain links TRBV2 with TRBJ2-3; D remains ambiguous. Germline CDR1 SNHLY, CDR2 FYNNEI. V dropped 2 bases and J dropped 1 base, with 16 bases sitting between them. This CDR3 is 17 amino acids long. This CDR3 reads CASSERPPAVGTDTQYF. CDR3 nucleotides: TGTGCCAGCAGTGAACGGCCTCCGGCGGTTGGCACAGATACGCAGTATTTT.

V is TRBV6-1 and J is TRBJ2-5; 13 bases match TRBD2. The CDR3 loop spans 15 amino acids. Germline V gives CDR1 MNHNS, CDR2 SASEGT. V was pared by 6 bases and J by 3 bases, with 4 bases of the junction left unmatched. The CDR3 sequence is CASRLGLAGEETQYF. The CDR3 DNA sequence: TGTGCCAGCAGACTTGGACTAGCGGGAGAAGAGACCCAGTACTTC.

This clonotype was recorded a few times. The V call is TRBV5-1, the J call TRBJ2-5; TRBD1 aligns across 7 bases. Germline V CDR1 and CDR2: SGHRS, YFSETQ. CDR3 length equals 16 residues. The V gene end was trimmed by 4 bases and the J gene end by 2 bases; junction bases not matched to a gene: 11. This CDR3 is CASSLLTTGSQETQYF. In DNA, the CDR3 is TGCGCCAGCAGCCTGTTAACGACAGGGTCTCAAGAGACCCAGTACTTC. The full variable domain, rest sourced from reference TRBV5-1 and TRBJ2-5, is KAGVTQTPRYLIKTRGQQVTLSCSPISGHRSVSWYQQTPGQGLQFLFEYFSETQRNKGNFPGRFSGRQFSNSRSEMNVSTLELGDSALYLCASSLLTTGSQETQYFGPGTRLLVL.

The chain is built from TRBV20-1 and TRBJ2-1, with TRBD2 matching 8 bases. Germline V lookup: CDR1 DFQATT, CDR2 SNEGSKA (reference sequence). The CDR3 runs to 14 residues. With 6 bases clipped from V and 7 bases from J, the junction kept 11 bases outside the gene matches. This CDR3 is CSANPVRLANEQFF. CDR3 DNA sequence: TGCAGTGCCAACCCCGTTCGACTAGCGAATGAGCAGTTCTTC.

This clonotype was detected ten times or more. The CDR3 region is CAISVQTGGEMNYGYTF. DNA of the CDR3: TGTGCCATCAGTGTACAGACAGGGGGCGAAATGAACTATGGCTACACCTTC. The chain combines TRBV10-3 with TRBJ1-2; TRBD1 agrees at 10 bases. Trimming at V came to 4 bases and at J to 2 bases, leaving 10 bases not matched to a gene. The CDR3 is 17 amino acids. Germline V lookup: CDR1 ENHRY, CDR2 SYGVKD.

The genes are TRBV4-2 and TRBJ1-3; a weak D match, TRBD1 (6 bases). Germline CDR1 is LGHNA and CDR2 is YNFKEQ. V was clipped by 0 bases and J by 4 bases, with 10 bases between them. The CDR3 runs 15 residues. The CDR3 here is CASSQDAQGGNTIYF. The CDR3 nucleotides are TGTGCCAGCAGCCAAGATGCACAGGGCGGAAACACCATATATTTT.

The chain employs TRBV29-1 and TRBJ1-1, with D uncertain. The V end lost 2 bases, the J end lost 1 base, and 8 bases lay between the germline ends. The CDR3 runs 13 residues. Looked up from germline, CDR1 is SQVTM and CDR2 is ANQGSEA. CDR3 sequence reads: CSVESSANTEAFF. In DNA, the CDR3 is TGCAGCGTTGAATCCTCGGCGAACACTGAAGCTTTCTTT. The full variable domain, completed using reference TRBV29-1 and TRBJ1-1, is SAVISQKPSRDICQRGTSLTIQCQVDSQVTMMFWYRQQPGQSLTLIATANQGSEATYESGFVIDKFPISRPNLTFSTLTVSNMSPEDSSIYLCSVESSANTEAFFGQGTRLTVV.

The chain carries TRBV25-1 and TRBJ1-1; 7 positions agree with TRBD1. The CDR3 runs 13 residues. Trimming at V came to 8 bases and at J to 4 bases, leaving 7 bases not matched to a gene. Per the germline V gene, CDR1 is MGHDK and CDR2 is SYGVNS. CDR3: CASVYPGGTEAFF. In nucleotides, the CDR3 is TGTGCCAGCGTGTACCCAGGGGGCACTGAAGCTTTCTTT.

This clonotype was seen many times. This rearrangement joins TRBV12-3 or TRBV12-4 to TRBJ2-7, with a weak D call TRBD2 (5 bases). The CDR3 is 14 amino acids. Trimming shortened V by 2 bases and J by 2 bases, and 10 bases separated the two germline ends. CDR3 protein: CASSLLGGPYEQYF. DNA of the CDR3: TGTGCCAGCAGTTTATTGGGCGGGCCCTACGAGCAGTACTTC.

This clonotype was found a few times. The chain recombines TRBV5-4 with TRBJ2-2; the D is unclear. CDR3 length: 15 residues. Deletions cut 0 bases from V and 7 bases from J, with 13 bases between. Germline CDR1 SGHNT, CDR2 YYREEE (reference sequence). CDR3 region: CASSLAGRVGGELFF. The CDR3 nucleotides are TGTGCCAGCAGCTTGGCGGGTAGGGTCGGCGGGGAGCTGTTTTTT.

The sample holds one count of this clonotype. The germline gene is not matched at one end of the junction; a read error may be the cause. This rearrangement joins TRBV12-3 or TRBV12-4 to TRBJ1-1; D call uncertain. CDR3 length: 15 amino acids. The CDR3 loop reads CASSQDPRWGTEAFF. As DNA, the CDR3 is TGCGCCAGCAGCCAAGATCCCCGGTGGGGTACTGAAGCTTTCTTT.

Comment on this clonotype: Mismatch with germline at one junction end may stem from a read error. The genes are TRBV9 and TRBJ2-2; D is ambiguous. The germline CDR1 and CDR2 sequences are SGDLS and YYNGEE. There are 15 residues in the CDR3. CDR3 nucleotide sequence: TGTGCCGGCAGCGTAGCTGGTTGGGACACCGGGGAGCTGTTTTTT. This encodes CAGSVAGWDTGELFF.

This clonotype was observed many times. The chain joins TRBV7-2 to TRBJ2-5, with no clear D. Per germline, CDR1 SGHTA and CDR2 FQGNSA. The CDR3 is made up of 14 amino acids. Trimming cost V 4 bases and J 5 bases, with 14 bases left between them. CDR3 DNA sequence: TGTGCCAGCAGCTCCCCCGGCGTAGGGGAGACCCAGTACTTC. It yields the protein CASSSPGVGETQYF.

The gene calls are TRBV20-1 and TRBJ1-1; tentative D call: TRBD1 (6 bases). CDR3 length: 14 amino acids. CDR1 is DFQATT and CDR2 is SNEGSKA in the germline V gene (reference sequence). With 3 bases removed from V and 0 bases from J, the gap between germline ends came to 11 bases. CDR3 nucleotides: TGCAGTGCTAGTAAGGGGGAGCTGAACACTGAAGCTTTCTTT. It yields the protein CSASKGELNTEAFF.

This clonotype was counted ten times or more. V gene TRBV11-2 combines with J gene TRBJ2-5; 7 bases are shared with TRBD2. The V gene's germline CDR1 is SGHAT and CDR2 FQNNGV. CDR3 length equals 16 residues. V dropped 4 bases and J dropped 0; count of bases not matched to a gene: 8. The CDR3 nucleotides read TGTGCCAGCAGCTCCGACGATCTAGCGGACCAAGAGACCCAGTACTTC. Its translation is CASSSDDLADQETQYF.

This clonotype was seen many times. The chain employs TRBV28 and TRBJ2-7; 7 bases are a match to TRBD1. The length of the CDR3 is 12 residues. V was clipped by 8 bases and J by 3 bases; unmatched bases: 4. Germline CDR1 is MDHEN and CDR2 is SYDVKM. The CDR3 protein is CASGDRVYEQYF. CDR3 sequence (DNA): TGTGCCAGCGGTGACAGGGTCTACGAGCAGTACTTC.

The rearrangement uses TRBV11-2 and TRBJ2-5, with D unclear. The CDR3 sequence is 13 residues long. Trimming removed 1 base at V and 7 bases at J, with 10 bases between. The germline V gene encodes CDR1 SGHAT and CDR2 FQNNGV. CDR3 residues: CASSLGLGGTQYF. The CDR3 coding sequence is TGTGCCAGCAGCTTAGGCCTAGGCGGGACCCAGTACTTC.

The table lists this clonotype with many counts. The J gene is TRBJ2-7, the V gene TRBV12-3 or TRBV12-4, with D possibly matching TRBD1 (6 bases). The CDR3 consists of 15 residues. Trimming stripped 6 bases from V and 1 base from J, with 16 bases between. In DNA form, the CDR3 reads TGTGCCAGCAGCCCTACACAGGGACGGTCCTACGAGCAGTACTTC. This sequence encodes CASSPTQGRSYEQYF.

The rearrangement uses TRBV12-3 or TRBV12-4 and TRBJ2-3; D is unresolved. V shed 1 base and J shed 6 bases, with 11 bases lying between them. The CDR3 loop spans 14 amino acids. The CDR3 DNA is TGTGCCAGCAGTTTAGGGGCCCCGCCGGATACGCAGTATTTT. This encodes CASSLGAPPDTQYF.

A few counts support this clonotype. The CDR3 nucleotides read TGCAGCGTTGAAGGGCTCGCAGGGGCGCGTGCCGCTTTCTTT. This codes for CSVEGLAGARAAFF. V usage is TRBV29-1 and J usage is TRBJ1-1, with a possible D match to TRBD1 (6 bases). The CDR3 spans 14 residues. Germline CDR1 SQVTM, CDR2 ANQGSEA. Trimming removed 1 base at V and 11 bases at J, with 20 bases between.

This clonotype appeared a few times. The gene calls are TRBV14 and TRBJ1-6, with no clear D. The CDR3 loop spans 16 amino acids. With 2 bases removed from V and 2 bases from J, the gap between germline ends came to 10 bases. Germline V gives CDR1 SGHDN, CDR2 FVKESK. The CDR3 DNA follows: TGTGCCAGCAGCCAACGTGGGGTAACCTATAATTCACCCCTCCACTTT. Translation: CASSQRGVTYNSPLHF.

This clonotype has ten or more counts. The chain joins TRBV12-3 or TRBV12-4 to TRBJ1-1; TRBD1 aligns across 7 bases. Trimming cost V 5 bases and J 6 bases; bases outside gene matches: 3. CDR3 length: 12 amino acids. The CDR3 sequence is CASSRQGSEAFF. For the CDR3, the DNA is TGTGCCAGCAGTAGACAGGGATCTGAAGCTTTCTTT.